This T cell receptor (beta chain) was sequenced in a study of breast tumors, draining lymph nodes, adjacent tissues. TCRdb reprocessed the multiplex PCR reads with MiXCR, giving one entry per CDR3 protein. This sample has 20,000 to 25,000 distinct CDR3 sequences, with over 60% found just once. Whole-study findings and limits: Most tumor T cells seemingly derive from lymph node, then expand in tumor. Luminal-like breast cancer showed significantly greater tumor-nontumor repertoire similarity than basal-like breast cancer did. Tumor TCR diversity was below lymph nodes but above nontumor tissue. Tumor T cell lymph node origin was a supported hypothesis, not proven.

This CDR3 comprises 16 residues. V lost 4 bases, J lost 3 bases, and 6 bases stayed unmatched. Germline V CDR1 and CDR2: MGHDK, SYGVNS. Regarding this clonotype: Its antigen is as yet unknown.

The sequenced material came from tumor-adjacent breast tissue. This clonotype originated in a female donor with breast cancer. Some clones in this sample may be carry-over from other donors' samples. The chain is built from TRBV25-1 and TRBJ2-1, with 10 bases identical to TRBD1. The CDR3 spells CASSVTGGLYYNEQFF. The DNA for the CDR3 is TGTGCCAGCAGTGTGACAGGGGGCCTATACTACAATGAGCAGTTCTTC.